Below are 5 T cell receptor beta chains sequenced from a single sample in a study of blood T cells in healthy people across ages. The authors ran a second PCR of roughly 6 to 12 cycles using a sample-barcoded 5' primer and a J-beta primer mix. TCRdb processed the 5' RACE reads anew with MiXCR; each CDR3 protein has one entry. Of roughly 2 million distinct CDR3 sequences listed, around 50% were seen once; the top ten hold 2% to 2.5%. Source material: blood. These receptors were taken from a middle-aged woman in good health.

The CDR3 DNA is TGCGCCAGCAGCTTGGCGTCAGGGGGAGTAAAGTCCTACGAGCAGTACTTC. Amino acids: CASSLASGGVKSYEQYF. The chain carries TRBV5-1 and TRBJ2-7; 7 bases line up with TRBD1. Germline CDR1 and CDR2: SGHRS and YFSETQ. The CDR3 extends over 17 amino acids. Trimming removed 0 bases from V and 1 base from J; junction bases left unmatched: 10.

This clonotype was counted a few times. The V and J genes are TRBV28 and TRBJ2-3; D gene ambiguous. CDR1 MDHEN and CDR2 SYDVKM come from the germline V gene. The CDR3 has 15 residues. V lost 2 bases and J 3 bases, leaving 12 bases between the germline ends. The DNA of the CDR3 is TGTGCCAGCAGTTTAACGCCTGGACCTACAGATACGCAGTATTTT. It yields the protein CASSLTPGPTDTQYF. Full variable domain (outside the CDR3, taken from reference TRBV28 and TRBJ2-3): DVKVTQSSRYLVKRTGEKVFLECVQDMDHENMFWYRQDPGLGLRLIYFSYDVKMKEKGDIPEGYSVSREKKERFSLILESASTNQTSMYLCASSLTPGPTDTQYFGPGTRLTVL.

The chain carries TRBV20-1 and TRBJ2-5, with TRBD2 matching over 8 bases. V lost 2 bases, J lost 1 base, and 9 bases stayed unmatched. The CDR3 length is 16 residues. CDR1 is DFQATT and CDR2 is SNEGSKA in the germline V gene (reference sequence). CDR3 sequence (DNA): TGCAGTGCTAGAAGCGGGACGGGGGGGACCCAAGAGACCCAGTACTTC. This sequence encodes CSARSGTGGTQETQYF.

There are many counts of this clonotype. The J gene is TRBJ2-1, the V gene TRBV4-3; 9 bases line up with TRBD1. Germline values: CDR1 LGHNA, CDR2 YSLEER. The CDR3 has 15 residues. J was trimmed by 9 bases and V by 4 bases; bases with no gene match: 10. In DNA form, the CDR3 reads TGCGCCAGCAGCCCCGGGACAGGGTACCAGGGTGAGCAGTTCTTC. Protein: CASSPGTGYQGEQFF.

The CDR3 loop is CASSITSGGQGEQYF. The DNA of the CDR3 is TGTGCCAGCAGCATTACTAGCGGGGGACAGGGCGAGCAGTACTTC. The chain recombines TRBV7-2 with TRBJ2-7; 11 positions match TRBD2. V lost 5 bases and J lost 6; bases outside the gene matches: 9. Germline CDR1 reads SGHTA; CDR2 reads FQGNSA. The CDR3 has 15 amino acids. The full variable domain, in which reference TRBV7-2 and TRBJ2-7 provide the parts outside the CDR3, is GAGVSQSPSNKVTEKGKDVELRCDPISGHTALYWYRQSLGQGLEFLIYFQGNSAPDKSGLPSDRFSAERTGGSVSTLTIQRTQQEDSAVYLCASSITSGGQGEQYFGPGTRLTVT.